The source of this TCR beta chain is a study of monozygotic twins with inflammatory bowel disease. From its re-call of the 5' RACE reads, TCRdb lists each CDR3 protein once, without DNA. This sample carries approximately 200,000 distinct CDR3 sequences, with around 7.7% going to the ten biggest clones. About this clonotype: Antigen unknown.

The CDR3 has 12 amino acids. Germline CDR1 is ENHRY and CDR2 is SYGVKD. Staff drew an approximately 2.6 ml blood sample from each donor. Total RNA was isolated from whole blood without T cell sorting. General study findings and limits: Immunosuppressive treatment differences may have increased patient repertoire variability.

The chain joins TRBV10-3 to TRBJ1-1. The sequenced sample consisted of blood. The TCR originated in a human donor with ulcerative colitis or Crohn's disease, or a healthy co-twin of an affected twin (not recorded which). The CDR3 reads CAIRTGEAEAFF.